This T cell receptor (beta chain) is from a study of T cells after yellow fever vaccination. As for the study in general: With SMART-Seq v4 Ultra Low Input, the fractions containing low cell numbers were prepared.

V trimming: 6 bases; J trimming: 3 bases; junction bases outside the gene matches: 7. CDR1 is MNHNS and CDR2 is SASEGT in the germline V gene. The CDR3 has 16 amino acids. In this sample, this clonotype turned up many times. The antigen remains unidentified. TCRdb recomputed calls from the 5' RACE reads with MiXCR, one row per CDR3 protein. Counted here are around 160,000 distinct CDR3 sequences, 6% to 7.5% occurring once; the ten biggest clones make up more than 2%. Whole-study results and caveats: A small proportion of clonotypes was detected in both the CD4 and CD8 compartments. Weaker in magnitude, the secondary response showed a faster peak on day 5 versus 15.

The chain recombines TRBV6-1 with TRBJ1-4; the match to TRBD1 covers 10 bases. The source is a man between 18 and 35 years old who received the YFV17D yellow fever vaccine. This specimen was CD4+ T cells sorted from PBMCs, taken around 5 days after the first yellow fever vaccination. The chain's CDR3 is CASSRQGAAANEKLFF. The DNA for the CDR3 is TGTGCCAGCAGCCGACAGGGGGCGGCGGCTAATGAAAAACTGTTTTTT.